Listed below are T cell receptor beta chains from one sample, sequenced in a study of Ad26.COV2.S vaccination and SARS-CoV-2 variants. Assay: immunoSEQ multiplex PCR; the TCRdb copy retains only in-frame clones and omits some. In the table there are fewer than 500,000 clones, roughly 89% of which are singletons. The material was peripheral blood, obtained in a trial of Ad26.COV2.S vaccine versus placebo. The receptors derive from a person between 18 and 65 years old who received the Ad26.COV2.S COVID-19 vaccine or a placebo. CDR3s include the opening cysteine and the closing phenylalanine or tryptophan. D genes are given only for firm matches. Clone size appears in some rows only: once, few, many, or a class for an expanded clone.

v_gene	abundance	j_gene	d_gene	CDR3aa	CDR3nt
TRBV7-6	-	TRBJ1-4	-	CASSPLGTLKLFF	TGTGCCAGCAGCCCACTCGGGACGTTGAAACTGTTTTTT
TRBV5-4	-	TRBJ2-5	-	CASSLAGAGQETQYF	TGTGCCAGCAGCTTGGCGGGTGCTGGCCAAGAGACCCAGTACTTC
TRBV7-2	once	TRBJ2-5	-	CASSIGQIETQYF	TGTGCCAGCAGCATTGGACAGATAGAGACCCAGTACTTC
TRBV28	-	TRBJ2-7	-	CASSLTGTMPYEQYF	TGTGCCAGCAGTTTAACCGGGACAATGCCCTACGAGCAGTACTTC
TRBV29-1	-	TRBJ1-2	-	CSAGALYGYTF	TGCAGCGCCGGGGCCCTATATGGCTACACCTTC
TRBV18	-	TRBJ1-2	TRBD1	CASSATPETGDIRYTF	TGTGCCAGCTCGGCAACACCAGAGACAGGGGATATTCGCTACACCTTC
TRBV4-1	-	TRBJ1-1	-	CASSRVGGRNTEAFF	TGCGCCAGCAGCCGGGTCGGGGGCCGGAACACTGAAGCTTTCTTT
TRBV19	-	TRBJ1-2	-	CASTGTNYGYTF	TGTGCCAGCACCGGGACAAACTATGGCTACACCTTC
TRBV28	-	TRBJ1-2	-	CASRSQPDGYTF	TGTGCCAGCAGGAGTCAACCAGATGGCTACACCTTC
TRBV3-1/TRBV3-2	-	TRBJ2-3	-	CASSQPLSKASTDTQYF	TGTGCCAGCAGCCAACCCCTGAGCAAGGCTAGCACAGATACGCAGTATTTT
TRBV6-5	-	TRBJ2-6	-	CASLESGANVLTF	TGTGCCAGTCTTGAATCTGGGGCCAACGTCCTGACTTTC
TRBV28	-	TRBJ1-6	-	CASSLYRGGNSPLHF	TGTGCCAGCAGTTTGTACAGAGGGGGTAATTCACCCCTCCACTTT
TRBV30	-	TRBJ1-1	TRBD1	CAWGGTVNTEAFF	TGTGCCTGGGGAGGGACAGTTAACACTGAAGCTTTCTTT